The 12 T cell receptor beta chains given below trace back to one sample, sequenced in a study of cytomegalovirus exposure and HLA in healthy donors. Data came from immunoSEQ multiplex PCR; TCRdb stores just in-frame clones and leaves some out. The sample comprises about 130,000 clones, roughly four fifths of which are singletons, and around 27% rests with the top ten. The sample was PBMCs. The receptors originated from a man aged 30 to 39 in good health and CMV-seropositive.

The chain carries TRBV7-9 and TRBJ1-1; D gene ambiguous. Germline CDR1 reads SEHNR; CDR2 reads FQNEAQ (reference sequence). The CDR3 contains 17 residues. V was pared by 4 bases and J by 0 bases, with 18 bases between. CDR3 sequence: CASSSAGLTTMNTEAFF. CDR3 nucleotide sequence: TGTGCCAGCAGCTCTGCTGGGCTGACCACCATGAACACTGAAGCTTTCTTT.

This clone was counted a single time. The chain joins TRBV6-5 to TRBJ1-2; 7 positions match TRBD1. The CDR3 has 14 amino acids. CDR1 is MNHEY and CDR2 is SVGAGI in the germline V gene. Unmatched junction bases numbered 5, after V lost 6 bases and J lost 1 base. The CDR3 DNA sequence: TGTGCCAGCAGCACAGGGGTCATTAACTATGGCTACACCTTC. Translating it yields CASSTGVINYGYTF.

V gene TRBV6-6 combines with J gene TRBJ2-5; 7 bases map to TRBD1. CDR1 is MNHNY and CDR2 is SVGAGI in the germline V gene (reference sequence). Trimming took 4 bases from V and 5 from J; bases not matched to a gene: 10. The CDR3 length is 15 residues. CDR3: CASSSGTERRETQYF. The CDR3 DNA reads TGTGCCAGCAGTTCAGGGACAGAGCGAAGGGAGACCCAGTACTTC.

Only a few counts were recorded for this clone. The chain links TRBV27 to TRBJ1-1; a possible D gene is TRBD1 (5 bases). From germline, CDR1 is MNHEY and CDR2 SMNVEV (reference sequence). V lost 6 bases and J 4 bases, leaving 15 bases between the germline ends. CDR3 size: 14 residues. The DNA of the CDR3 is TGTGCCAGCAGGAATTCAGGGAAGGGCACTGAAGCTTTCTTT. Translating it yields CASRNSGKGTEAFF.

This clone was counted a single time. The V call is TRBV19, the J call TRBJ2-3; the D gene is possibly TRBD2 (5 bases). Germline values: CDR1 LNHDA, CDR2 SQIVND (reference sequence). Trimming shortened V by 5 bases and J by 9 bases, and 18 bases separated the two germline ends. This CDR3 is 14 amino acids long. CDR3 protein: CASSADLDLGTQYF. CDR3 in DNA: TGTGCCAGTAGTGCGGACTTGGACTTGGGGACGCAGTATTTT.

V usage is TRBV2 and J usage is TRBJ2-5; TRBD1 might be the D (6 bases). There are 14 residues in the CDR3. V was cut by 5 bases and J by 0 bases, with 10 bases left in between. Germline values: CDR1 SNHLY, CDR2 FYNNEI. The CDR3 bases are TGTGCCAGCAGTCGAACAGGGTACCAAGAGACCCAGTACTTC. Its protein product is CASSRTGYQETQYF.

The gene calls are TRBV11-2 and TRBJ2-1; TRBD2 matches at 7 bases. Per germline, CDR1 SGHAT and CDR2 FQNNGV. The CDR3 is made up of 17 amino acids. Germline trimming cut 5 bases from V and 0 bases from J; bases unmatched to any gene: 10. The CDR3 DNA is TGTGCCAGCAGCACCCCCCGGGACTACCTCTCCTACAATGAGCAGTTCTTC. Its protein is CASSTPRDYLSYNEQFF. Filled out from reference TRBV11-2 and TRBJ2-1, the complete variable domain reads EAGVAQSPRYKIIEKRQSVAFWCNPISGHATLYWYQQILGQGPKLLIQFQNNGVVDDSQLPKDRFSAERLKGVDSTLKIQPAKLEDSAVYLCASSTPRDYLSYNEQFFGPGTRLTVL.

J is TRBJ2-3 and V is TRBV5-6; D is undetermined. CDR3 size: 14 residues. Germline CDR1 SGHDT, CDR2 YYEEEE. Deletions cut 8 bases from V and 0 bases from J, with 13 bases between. This CDR3 is CAREIAASTDTQYF. CDR3 sequence (DNA): TGTGCCAGAGAGATTGCGGCTAGCACAGATACGCAGTATTTT.

The chain uses TRBV5-1 and TRBJ1-2; TRBD1 agrees at 9 bases. Germline V CDR1 and CDR2: SGHRS, YFSETQ. The V gene end was trimmed by 4 bases and the J gene end by 8 bases; junction bases not matched to a gene: 9. CDR3 length equals 14 residues. The CDR3 DNA is TGCGCCAGCAGCCCCGGGACAGGGCCTGAGGGCTACACCTTC. Translating it yields CASSPGTGPEGYTF.

This clone was seen repeatedly, ten times or more. The J gene is TRBJ2-3, the V gene TRBV25-1, with TRBD1 as a possible D gene (6 bases). There are 16 residues in the CDR3. CDR1 is MGHDK, CDR2 SYGVNS, per germline. V lost 4 bases to trimming and J lost 3 bases, with 17 bases between them. CDR3 in amino acids: CASSVSRGEWTDTQYF. Here the CDR3 DNA reads TGTGCCAGCAGTGTAAGCAGGGGAGAATGGACAGATACGCAGTATTTT.

The gene calls are TRBV19 and TRBJ1-5; no definite D call. V lost 4 bases to trimming and J lost 5 bases, with 6 bases between them. The germline CDR1 and CDR2 sequences are LNHDA and SQIVND (reference sequence). CDR3 size: 12 residues. Written as DNA, the CDR3 is TGTGCCAGTAGTACCGGGGATCAGCCCCAGCATTTT. This gives the protein CASSTGDQPQHF.

The gene calls are TRBV5-1 and TRBJ1-6; no clear D. Per germline, CDR1 SGHRS and CDR2 YFSETQ. V was trimmed by 2 bases and J by 0 bases, leaving 9 bases between them. There are 16 residues in the CDR3. The CDR3 spells CASSFGSSSYNSPLHF. The CDR3 nucleotides are TGCGCCAGCAGCTTCGGGTCGAGCTCCTATAATTCACCCCTCCACTTT.